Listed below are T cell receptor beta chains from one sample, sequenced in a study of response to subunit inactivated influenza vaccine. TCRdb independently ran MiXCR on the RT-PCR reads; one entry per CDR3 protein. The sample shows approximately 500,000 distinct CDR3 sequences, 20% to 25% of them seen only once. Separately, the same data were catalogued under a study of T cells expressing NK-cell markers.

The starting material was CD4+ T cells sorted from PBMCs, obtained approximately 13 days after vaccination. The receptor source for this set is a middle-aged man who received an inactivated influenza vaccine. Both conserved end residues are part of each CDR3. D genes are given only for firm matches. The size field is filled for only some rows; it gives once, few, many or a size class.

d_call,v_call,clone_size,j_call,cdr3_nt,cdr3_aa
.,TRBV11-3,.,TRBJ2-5,TGTGCCAGCAGCTTAGGGGTGGGGAGACTAGAAGAGACCCAGTACTTC,CASSLGVGRLEETQYF
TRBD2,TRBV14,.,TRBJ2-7,TGTGCCAGCAGCCAATTGGGTAGCGGGAGATCCGAGCAGTACTTC,CASSQLGSGRSEQYF
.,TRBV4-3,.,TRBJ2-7,TGCGCCAGCAGCCAAGATTGGGGGGCAAACGAGCAGTACTTC,CASSQDWGANEQYF
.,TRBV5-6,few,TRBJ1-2,TGTGCCAGCAGTTGGCGGGAGGCCTCTTATGGCTACACCTTC,CASSWREASYGYTF
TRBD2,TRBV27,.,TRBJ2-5,TGTGCCAGCAGTCGGGGGCTAGCGGGAATAGAGACCCAGTACTTC,CASSRGLAGIETQYF
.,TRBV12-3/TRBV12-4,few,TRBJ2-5,TGTGCCAGCAGCACTTTACTAGGGGGAGAGACCCAGTACTTC,CASSTLLGGETQYF
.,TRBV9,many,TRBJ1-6,TGTGCCAGCAGCTCCTGGACAGTAAATTCACCCCTCCACTTT,CASSSWTVNSPLHF
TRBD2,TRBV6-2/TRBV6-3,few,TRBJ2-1,TGTGCCAGCAGTTACCCGACTAGCGGGCTGAACTCCTACAATGAGCAGTTCTTC,CASSYPTSGLNSYNEQFF
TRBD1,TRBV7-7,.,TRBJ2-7,TGTGCCAGCAGCTTAGCCCAGGGGGCCCCCTACGAGCAGTACTTC,CASSLAQGAPYEQYF
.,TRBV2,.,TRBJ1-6,TGTGCCAGCAGCCCTACCGGGACTTATTCACCCCTCCACTTT,CASSPTGTYSPLHF
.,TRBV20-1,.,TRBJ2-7,TGCAGTGCCCCCCCGGCGGACATGGGCACCTACGAGCAGTACTTC,CSAPPADMGTYEQYF
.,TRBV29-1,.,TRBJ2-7,TGCAGCGTGAAGAACCGACAGGACTCCTACGAGCAGTACTTC,CSVKNRQDSYEQYF
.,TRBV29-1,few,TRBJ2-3,TGCAGCGTTGGGACTACGCTCAGCACAGATACGCAGTATTTT,CSVGTTLSTDTQYF
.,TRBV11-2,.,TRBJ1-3,TGTGCCAGCAGCTTAGAGCGTTACACAGCTGGAAACACCATATATTTT,CASSLERYTAGNTIYF
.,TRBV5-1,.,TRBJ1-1,TGCACCAGCAGCTTTGACGGGGGCACTGAAGCTTTCTTT,CTSSFDGGTEAFF
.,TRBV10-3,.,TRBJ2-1,TGTGCCATCAGTGGGCAGAGCTCCTACAATGAGCAGTTCTTC,CAISGQSSYNEQFF
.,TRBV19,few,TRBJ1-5,TGTGCCAGTAGTGGCCAAGATCAGCCCCAGCATTTT,CASSGQDQPQHF